The present T cell receptor (beta chain) was sequenced within a study of cytomegalovirus exposure and HLA in healthy donors. Whole-study findings and limits: Presence/absence analyses assumed roughly uniform sequencing depth across donors, which may not hold.

Concerning this clone itself: Its antigen remains unknown.

Primers: 60 Vbeta forward and 13 Jbeta reverse. Sequencing was performed with immunoSEQ multiplex PCR; in TCRdb, only in-frame clones are kept and a portion is missing. The top ten hold approximately 2.2% of the sample, which has approximately 170,000 clones, roughly 80% seen once. The junction had 4 bases not matched to a gene; V was cut back by 3 bases and J by 3 bases. In germline, CDR1 is MDHEN, CDR2 SYDVKM. CDR3 length: 17 amino acids. The sample consisted of PBMCs. The V and J genes are TRBV28 and TRBJ2-3, with 15 bases aligning to TRBD2. The sequence came from a male donor in good health and CMV-seronegative. The CDR3 sequence is CASSFWTSGGATDTQYF. The CDR3 coding sequence is TGTGCCAGCAGTTTTTGGACTAGCGGGGGGGCGACAGATACGCAGTATTTT.